This entry concerns a single TCR beta chain. The data stem from a study of blood T cell repertoires in COVID-19. TCRdb's table, derived via immunoSEQ multiplex PCR, lists solely in-frame clones and lacks some. The sample has roughly 230,000 clones; about nine tenths are singletons. CDR1 is SGHRS, CDR2 YFSETQ, per germline. The trim removed 4 bases at V and 5 bases at J, leaving 7 bases unmatched. The CDR3 runs to 14 residues. The material sequenced was PBMCs or T cells enriched from blood (not recorded which). The receptor was derived from a woman aged 30 to 39 with acute COVID-19. The chain joins TRBV5-1 to TRBJ2-5; TRBD1 agrees at 8 bases. The CDR3 reads CASSVRDRYETQYF. The CDR3 DNA reads TGCGCCAGCAGCGTAAGGGACAGGTATGAGACCCAGTACTTC.